The present T cell receptor beta chain was sequenced within a study of blood T cell repertoires in COVID-19. Study overall: Both acute and convalescent COVID-19 samples were obtained from the United States, Italy and Spain. The cDNA or gDNA used as material had been derived from T cells, B-cell-depleted T cells, or PBMCs.

The CDR3 loop spans 15 amino acids. The J segment lost 1 base and the V segment lost 2 bases, leaving 0 bases of the junction unmatched. Germline CDR1 is SGHKS and CDR2 is YYEKEE (reference sequence). The assay was immunoSEQ multiplex PCR, and TCRdb's table has in-frame clones only and misses some. Here the sample spans approximately 120,000 clones, roughly 90% being singletons. Sample: peripheral blood. The TCR originated in an elderly woman with acute or convalescent COVID-19. The J gene is TRBJ2-2, the V gene TRBV5-5; 9 bases line up with TRBD2. The CDR3 reads CASSLLAGNTGELFF. The CDR3 DNA reads as TGTGCCAGCAGCTTACTAGCGGGGAACACCGGGGAGCTGTTTTTT.